This T cell receptor beta chain was documented in a study of Ad26.COV2.S vaccination and SARS-CoV-2 variants. The wider study: Donor allocation was to the COV1001 Ad26.COV2.S trial arm.

This CDR3 is 19 amino acids long. CDR1 is MGHRA, CDR2 YSYEKL, per germline. V was pared by 1 base and J by 1 base, with 20 bases between. As to treatment: about 20 received Ad26.COV2.S at low or high dose, single or two shots; about five received placebo; per-sample allocation not given. The study sampled participants on day 63 after the first vaccine or placebo injection. Method: immunoSEQ multiplex PCR; TCRdb's copy keeps in-frame clones and lacks some. Of hundreds of thousands of clones listed, approximately 89% are singletons. Concerning this clone: The target antigen is unknown.

Study outcomes and limitations: Vaccine and placebo recipients had comparable breadth of non-spike TCRs.

The material was peripheral blood, obtained in a trial of Ad26.COV2.S vaccine versus placebo. The chain has TRBV4-1 and TRBJ2-1; D is perhaps TRBD2 (6 bases). The TCR sequence derives from a person aged 18-65 years who received the Ad26.COV2.S COVID-19 vaccine or a placebo. CDR3 DNA sequence: TGCGCCAGCAGCCAAGCCTCTCTTCTGGAGGGTCGTTCCTACAATGAGCAGTTCTTC. Its protein product is CASSQASLLEGRSYNEQFF.